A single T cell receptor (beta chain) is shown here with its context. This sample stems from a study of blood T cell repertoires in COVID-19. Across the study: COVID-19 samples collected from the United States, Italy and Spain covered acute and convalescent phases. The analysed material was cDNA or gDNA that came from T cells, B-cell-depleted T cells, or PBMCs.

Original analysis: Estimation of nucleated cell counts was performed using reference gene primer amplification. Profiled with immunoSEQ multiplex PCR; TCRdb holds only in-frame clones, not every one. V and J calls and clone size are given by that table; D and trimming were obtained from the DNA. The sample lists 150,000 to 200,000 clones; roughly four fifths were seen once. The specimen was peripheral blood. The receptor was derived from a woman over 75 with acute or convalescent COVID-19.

CDR3 in DNA: TGTGCCAGCAGCCCGTTAGGCACCGGGGTAACCTACGAGCAGTACTTC. It codes for CASSPLGTGVTYEQYF. This rearrangement joins TRBV4-2 to TRBJ2-7; perhaps TRBD2 as D (5 bases). Trimming cost V 4 bases and J 2 bases, with 18 bases left between them. This CDR3 contains 16 residues. Germline V lookup: CDR1 LGHNA, CDR2 YNFKEQ.